This record looks at one TCR beta chain sequence and its context. This sample is drawn from a study of cytomegalovirus exposure and HLA in healthy donors. V lost 5 bases and J lost 1; bases outside the gene matches: 4. The CDR3 is 15 residues long. Germline values: CDR1 SGHRS, CDR2 YFSETQ. The PCR employed 60 Vbeta primers together with 13 Jbeta primers. Sequencing used immunoSEQ multiplex PCR; TCRdb keeps in-frame clones, though not all of them. The top ten hold about 2.1% of the sample, which has about 160,000 clones, about 80% seen once. The chain combines TRBV5-1 with TRBJ2-2, with TRBD1 matching over 8 bases. The clonotype was recovered from a female donor in good health and CMV-seronegative. The sequencing sample was made of PBMCs. The CDR3 spells CASRTGTGNTGELFF. CDR3 DNA: TGCGCCAGCAGGACCGGGACAGGGAACACCGGGGAGCTGTTTTTT.